These 15 T cell receptor beta chains came from one sample sequenced in a study of T cells in Graves' hyperthyroidism and ophthalmopathy. RNA transcripts served as the template for amplifying TCR beta CDR3 regions. The TCR CDR3 first-round RT-PCR relied on the HTBI primer set. In TCRdb, the multiplex PCR reads were re-called with MiXCR into one record per CDR3 protein. The sample contains 350,000 to 450,000 distinct CDR3 sequences, roughly 15% of which appear only once. The sample comprised blood. The receptors originated from a woman in her 30s with Graves' hyperthyroidism that later progressed to Graves' ophthalmopathy.

This clonotype has at least ten counts. The chain links TRBV30 to TRBJ2-2, with D unresolved. Germline V lookup: CDR1 GTSNPN, CDR2 SVGIG (reference sequence). The CDR3 sequence is 13 residues long. Trimming cost V 8 bases and J 1 base, with 11 bases left between them. CDR3 sequence: CARLTRNTGELFF. The CDR3 DNA reads as TGTGCCAGATTAACGCGGAACACCGGGGAGCTGTTTTTT.

This clonotype came up many times. CDR3 residues: CASSGGTGSSEQYF. In nucleotides, the CDR3 is TGTGCCAGCAGTGGAGGGACAGGGTCGTCCGAGCAGTACTTC. This rearrangement joins TRBV6-1 to TRBJ2-7; the match to TRBD1 covers 9 bases. CDR3 length equals 14 residues. After removal of 4 bases from V and 6 bases from J, the junction contained 7 bases not matched to a gene. CDR1 and CDR2 from the germline V gene are MNHNS and SASEGT.

In this sample, this clonotype turned up many times. The chain has TRBV20-1 and TRBJ2-1, with 12 bases matching TRBD2. V lost 0 bases, J lost 8 bases, and 8 bases stayed unmatched. The CDR3 runs to 16 residues. Looked up from germline, CDR1 is DFQATT and CDR2 is SNEGSKA (reference sequence). As DNA, the CDR3 is TGCAGTGCTAGAGAGGGGACTAGCGGGTGGGGGGATGAGCAGTTCTTC. Amino acid sequence: CSAREGTSGWGDEQFF.

This clonotype was detected ten times or more. This sequence joins TRBV20-1 and TRBJ2-5; D gene unclear. CDR1 is DFQATT and CDR2 is SNEGSKA in the germline V gene (reference sequence). The CDR3 has 10 amino acids. V dropped 6 bases and J dropped 5 bases, with 7 bases sitting between them. This chain's CDR3 is CSARWETQYF. Here the CDR3 DNA reads TGCAGTGCCCGATGGGAGACCCAGTACTTC.

This clonotype was counted at least ten times. The chain recombines TRBV3-1 with TRBJ1-1; D is possibly TRBD1 (6 bases). Per germline, CDR1 LGHDT and CDR2 YNNKEL (reference sequence). The V and J ends lost 1 base and 0 bases respectively, with 6 bases between them. The CDR3 has 14 residues. CDR3 nucleotides: TGTGCCAGCAGCCAAGGGACAGTGAACACTGAAGCTTTCTTT. Protein sequence: CASSQGTVNTEAFF.

This clonotype occurred many times. The rearrangement joins TRBV27 to TRBJ2-7; TRBD1 is a possible D gene (5 bases). With 8 bases removed from V and 2 bases from J, the gap between germline ends came to 19 bases. Germline-derived CDR1 and CDR2 are MNHEY and SMNVEV (reference sequence). This CDR3 has 15 amino acids. The CDR3 nucleotides are TGTGCCAGCTTAGGGGCCAACAGGTTACCCTACGAGCAGTACTTC. This codes for CASLGANRLPYEQYF.

The chain links TRBV20-1 to TRBJ1-2; D is unclear. CDR3 length: 14 residues. The germline V gene has CDR1 DFQATT and CDR2 SNEGSKA (reference sequence). V lost 2 bases and J lost 5, with 15 bases in between. In nucleotides, the CDR3 is TGCAGTGCTAGACAAGTCGGGAACAATTATGGCTACACCTTC. It specifies CSARQVGNNYGYTF.

The chain employs TRBV5-6 and TRBJ1-1; 9 positions match TRBD1. Trimming took 5 bases from V and 1 from J; bases not matched to a gene: 6. Germline V CDR1 and CDR2: SGHDT, YYEEEE. The CDR3 sequence is 15 residues long. The DNA for the CDR3 is TGTGCCAGCAGTCTCCGGGACAGGGAGAACACTGAAGCTTTCTTT. It codes for CASSLRDRENTEAFF. Together with reference TRBV5-6 and TRBJ1-1, the CDR3 gives the full variable domain: DAGVTQSPTHLIKTRGQQVTLRCSPKSGHDTVSWYQQALGQGPQFIFQYYEEEERQRGNFPDRFSGHQFPNYSSELNVNALLLGDSALYLCASSLRDRENTEAFFGQGTRLTVV.

The table lists this clonotype with many counts. The rearrangement links TRBV10-3 to TRBJ2-1; D gene ambiguous. V lost 6 bases to trimming and J lost 3 bases, with 9 bases between them. The CDR3 is 13 residues long. CDR1 is ENHRY and CDR2 is SYGVKD in the germline V gene. DNA of the CDR3: TGTGCCATCAGAAACCGGGTCTACAATGAGCAGTTCTTC. This translates into CAIRNRVYNEQFF.

The chain employs TRBV4-1 and TRBJ2-2, with D unresolved. V lost 1 base and J 4 bases, leaving 4 bases between the germline ends. Germline loops: CDR1 MGHRA, CDR2 YSYEKL. This CDR3 region has 13 residues. The CDR3 loop is CASSQVLTGELFF. Here the CDR3 DNA reads TGCGCCAGCAGCCAAGTTCTCACCGGGGAGCTGTTTTTT.

This clonotype turned up a few times. The V gene is TRBV15, the J gene TRBJ1-4, with TRBD1 identical over 8 bases. CDR1 is LNHNV and CDR2 is YYDKDF in the germline V gene (reference sequence). Trimming removed 0 bases from V and 6 bases from J; junction bases left unmatched: 3. The CDR3 loop spans 15 amino acids. CDR3 residues: CATSRDLGQDEKLFF. In DNA, the CDR3 is TGTGCCACCAGCAGAGATCTGGGACAGGATGAAAAACTGTTTTTT.

This clonotype appeared a few times. The gene calls are TRBV4-1 and TRBJ1-4; D call uncertain. The V gene's germline CDR1 is MGHRA and CDR2 YSYEKL. This CDR3 has 13 amino acids. Trimming stripped 3 bases from V and 4 bases from J, with 6 bases between. CDR3 region: CASSQRINEKLFF. The DNA for the CDR3 is TGCGCCAGCAGCCAGAGGATTAATGAAAAACTGTTTTTT.

This clonotype occurred many times. The chain couples TRBV24-1 to TRBJ2-1; D unclear. The CDR3 is 13 amino acids. V lost 4 bases and J lost 4, with 7 bases in between. CDR1 and CDR2 (germline): KGHDR, SFDVKD. CDR3 amino acids: CATSDLRYNEQFF. CDR3 in DNA: TGTGCCACCAGTGACCTCAGGTACAATGAGCAGTTCTTC.

This clonotype appeared many times. V is TRBV2 and J is TRBJ1-2; D gene unclear. Germline loops: CDR1 SNHLY, CDR2 FYNNEI. The CDR3 length is 15 residues. V was pared by 3 bases and J by 2 bases, with 13 bases between. The CDR3 reads CASSDHRQLNYGYTF. The CDR3 coding sequence is TGTGCCAGCAGTGACCACAGACAACTAAACTATGGCTACACCTTC.

Many counts were recorded for this clonotype. V is TRBV30 and J is TRBJ2-5, with D unresolved. CDR1 is GTSNPN, CDR2 SVGIG, per germline (reference sequence). The CDR3 sequence is 14 residues long. The V gene lost 4 bases and the J gene lost 1 base, with 13 bases spanning the gap. DNA of the CDR3: TGTGCCTGGAAAGGCGGTCAGCTCCAAGAGACCCAGTACTTC. This codes for CAWKGGQLQETQYF.